The entry that follows covers one TCR beta chain sequence. As yet, its antigen is unknown. The CDR3 runs to 15 residues. Germline CDR1 SEHNR, CDR2 FQNEAQ (reference sequence). V lost 1 base, J lost 0 bases, and 9 bases lay in between. Quantitative 5'-RACE with molecular barcodes generated TCR beta libraries. TCRdb itself ran the 5' RACE reads through MiXCR, one entry per CDR3 protein. Among about 160,000 distinct CDR3 sequences listed, approximately 44% were seen once. The record originates from a study of CD8 T cells in ankylosing spondylitis. General observations from the study: Apparently characteristic of ankylosing spondylitis blood was a TCR beta motif (about eight highly homologous variants). Past studies reported some motif variants in reactive arthritis synovial fluid and blood.

The specimen was synovial fluid, either unsorted or a sorted T cell fraction (not recorded which). The chain joins TRBV7-9 to TRBJ1-2, with D unclear. The receptor was derived from a male donor with ankylosing spondylitis. CDR3 loop: CASSLGQDPNYGYTF. The CDR3 coding sequence is TGTGCCAGCAGCTTAGGGCAGGACCCTAACTATGGCTACACCTTC.